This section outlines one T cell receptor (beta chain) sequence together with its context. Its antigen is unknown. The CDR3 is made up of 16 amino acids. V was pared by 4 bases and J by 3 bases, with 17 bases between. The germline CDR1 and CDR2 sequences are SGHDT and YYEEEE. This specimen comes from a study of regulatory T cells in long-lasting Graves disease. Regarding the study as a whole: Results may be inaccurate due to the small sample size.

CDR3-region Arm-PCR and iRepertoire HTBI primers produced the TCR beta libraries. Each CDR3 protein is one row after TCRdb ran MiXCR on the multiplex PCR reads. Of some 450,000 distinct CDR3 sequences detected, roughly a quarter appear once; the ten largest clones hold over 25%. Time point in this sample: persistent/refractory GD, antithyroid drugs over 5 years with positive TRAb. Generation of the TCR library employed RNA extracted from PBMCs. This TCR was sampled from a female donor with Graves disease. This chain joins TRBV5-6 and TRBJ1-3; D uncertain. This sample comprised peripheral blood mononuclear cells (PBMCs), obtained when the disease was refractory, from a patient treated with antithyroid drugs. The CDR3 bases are TGTGCCAGCAGCCCGCTCGCGGTTGGAGGTGGAAACACCATATATTTT. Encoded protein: CASSPLAVGGGNTIYF.